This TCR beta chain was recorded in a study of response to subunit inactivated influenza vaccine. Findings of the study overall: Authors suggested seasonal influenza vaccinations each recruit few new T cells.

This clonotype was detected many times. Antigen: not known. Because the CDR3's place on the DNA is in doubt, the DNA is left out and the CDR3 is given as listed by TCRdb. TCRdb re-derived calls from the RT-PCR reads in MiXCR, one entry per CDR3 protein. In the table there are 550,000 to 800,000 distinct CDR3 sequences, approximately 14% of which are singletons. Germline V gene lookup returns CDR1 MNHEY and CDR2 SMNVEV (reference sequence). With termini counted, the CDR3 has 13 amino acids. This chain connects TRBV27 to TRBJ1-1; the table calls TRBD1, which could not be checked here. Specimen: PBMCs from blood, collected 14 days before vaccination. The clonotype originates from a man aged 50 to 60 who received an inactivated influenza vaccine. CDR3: CASSTSGGGVPFF.